These T cell receptor beta chains were read from a single sample in a study of blood T cell repertoires in COVID-19. Using immunoSEQ multiplex PCR, the repertoire was profiled, and TCRdb retains in-frame clones only, with some absent. This sample has around 200,000 clones; around nine tenths occur once, and the top ten carry 0.88%. The sequencing input was peripheral blood. These receptors all come from a woman between 18 and 29 years old who had recovered from COVID-19. The CDR3 runs from the conserved cysteine through the conserved F or W. Each record gives: clone size, D gene, V gene, J gene, CDR3 protein, CDR3 DNA. A D gene is named only where the DNA matches it firmly. A clone size is listed for some rows: how often the clone was seen (once, few, many), or a class if it is expanded.

clone size: NA; D gene: NA; V gene: TRBV18; J gene: TRBJ1-5; CDR3 protein: CASSAWGGNQPQHF; CDR3 DNA: TGTGCCAGCTCAGCTTGGGGCGGCAATCAGCCCCAGCATTTT
clone size: NA; D gene: TRBD1; V gene: TRBV4-3; J gene: TRBJ2-7; CDR3 protein: CASSQDGDRAGAEQYF; CDR3 DNA: TGCGCCAGCAGCCAAGACGGGGACAGGGCGGGCGCCGAGCAGTACTTC
clone size: once; D gene: NA; V gene: TRBV6-6; J gene: TRBJ1-2; CDR3 protein: CASSGEVYGYTF; CDR3 DNA: TGTGCCAGCAGTGGGGAGGTCTATGGCTACACCTTC
clone size: NA; D gene: TRBD2; V gene: TRBV4-1; J gene: TRBJ2-2; CDR3 protein: CASGVYGGSKAGELFF; CDR3 DNA: TGCGCCAGCGGTGTCTATGGCGGGAGTAAGGCCGGGGAGCTGTTTTTT
clone size: NA; D gene: TRBD2; V gene: TRBV4-1; J gene: TRBJ2-1; CDR3 protein: CASSPPGLAGGEQFF; CDR3 DNA: TGCGCCAGCAGCCCCCCGGGACTAGCGGGAGGAGAGCAGTTCTTC
clone size: NA; D gene: NA; V gene: TRBV27; J gene: TRBJ1-1; CDR3 protein: CASSLFWEGNTEAFF; CDR3 DNA: TGTGCCAGCAGTTTATTTTGGGAGGGCAACACTGAAGCTTTCTTT
clone size: NA; D gene: TRBD2; V gene: TRBV10-3; J gene: TRBJ2-3; CDR3 protein: CAISEFPRLAGGITDTQYF; CDR3 DNA: TGTGCCATCAGTGAGTTCCCTAGGCTAGCGGGGGGTATCACAGATACGCAGTATTTT
clone size: NA; D gene: NA; V gene: TRBV6-2/TRBV6-3; J gene: TRBJ1-5; CDR3 protein: CASSYTQAGNQPQHF; CDR3 DNA: TGTGCCAGCAGTTACACTCAGGCCGGCAATCAGCCCCAGCATTTT
clone size: NA; D gene: NA; V gene: TRBV6-5; J gene: TRBJ1-1; CDR3 protein: CASSAMNTEAFF; CDR3 DNA: TGTGCCAGTTCCGCTATGAACACTGAAGCTTTCTTT
clone size: NA; D gene: NA; V gene: TRBV7-3; J gene: TRBJ2-1; CDR3 protein: CASSEDRSSYNEQFF; CDR3 DNA: TGTGCCAGCAGCGAAGACAGAAGCTCCTACAATGAGCAGTTCTTC
clone size: NA; D gene: NA; V gene: TRBV7-2; J gene: TRBJ2-1; CDR3 protein: CASSLRAGDPSPYNEQFF; CDR3 DNA: TGTGCCAGCAGCTTAAGGGCAGGGGACCCCTCTCCCTACAATGAGCAGTTCTTC
clone size: NA; D gene: TRBD1; V gene: TRBV11-3; J gene: TRBJ1-1; CDR3 protein: CASSLGPGQASSNTEAFF; CDR3 DNA: TGTGCCAGCAGCCTTGGGCCGGGACAGGCTTCTTCGAACACTGAAGCTTTCTTT
clone size: NA; D gene: TRBD1; V gene: TRBV5-1; J gene: TRBJ1-3; CDR3 protein: CASGKTGNEENTIYF; CDR3 DNA: TGCGCCAGCGGAAAGACAGGGAATGAGGAAAACACCATATATTTT
clone size: once; D gene: NA; V gene: TRBV7-9; J gene: TRBJ2-1; CDR3 protein: CASSSSFEKQFF; CDR3 DNA: TGTGCCAGCAGCTCCTCATTTGAGAAGCAGTTCTTC
clone size: NA; D gene: NA; V gene: TRBV7-6; J gene: TRBJ1-3; CDR3 protein: CASSDLGGHGNTIYF; CDR3 DNA: TGTGCCAGCAGCGACCTCGGGGGGCACGGAAACACCATATATTTT